This TCR beta chain was sequenced in a study of regulatory T cells in long-lasting Graves disease (dated by TCRdb to about 2021). Background for the entire study: Patients with newly diagnosed Graves' disease had been on antithyroid drugs for under 3 months. The study was conducted in China and was registered as a clinical trial. This study used TCR sequencing and RNA sequencing of peripheral blood to compare persistent Graves' disease patients against newly diagnosed Graves' disease patients. A total of roughly 35 samples underwent TCR sequencing: around 13 from persistent and 20 from newly diagnosed Graves' disease patients. Points the paper makes about the study in general: Lower TCR Shannon entropy and fewer highly expanded clones were observed in persistent Graves' disease patients than in newly diagnosed patients, which suggested clonal expansion. The authors noted that the small sample size was a limitation that may lower accuracy. Persistent disease showed preferential use of TRBV28, TRBJ1-2 and TRBJ2-5, whereas newly diagnosed disease favored TRBV20-1 and TRBJ2-1. Only peripheral blood was studied, because thyroid tissue, the primary lesion, was inaccessible. More public clonotypes were shared among persistent patients (roughly 2,700) than among newly diagnosed patients (966). Only the TCR beta chain was sequenced and analyzed.

Explained via the paper, the time point label denotes: newly diagnosed GD, antithyroid drugs for less than 3 months. For both TCR sequencing and RNA sequencing, RNA was extracted from PBMCs in TRIzol. The diagnosis of Graves' disease was made according to American Thyroid Association guidelines. Patients were recruited from an endocrinology department in Xi'an, China. Each patient gave 9 to 10 milliliters of peripheral blood, collected in an EDTA anticoagulant tube. Ficoll Paque Plus density gradient separation was used to isolate PBMCs, and no further T cell sorting was performed. An Agilent 2100 Bioanalyzer and agarose gel were used to check RNA quality, and a NanoDrop 2000 was used to measure RNA concentration. The library was prepared using multiplex PCR. Sequencing was performed on an Illumina HiSeq 4000. TCR beta libraries were built with iRepertoire HTBI primers and Arm-PCR amplification of CDR3 regions. Gel purification was performed on PCR products prior to sequencing. Per the original workflow: Gene usage analysis of CDR3 amino acid clonotypes used the roughly 60 TRBV and 12 to 15 TRBJ segments found across samples. COPE and FqMerger were used to merge filtered high-quality paired reads into contigs. BLAST was used to align contigs to IMGT TRBV, TRBD and TRBJ reference genes, and CDR3 was defined according to IMGT. Any clonotype with a frequency above 0.1% was counted as a highly expanded clone. Shannon entropy served as the measure of repertoire diversity, while the Gini coefficient captured V-J evenness. Public clonotypes were defined as clonotypes shared by more than one individual. TCRdb reprocessing: public reads trimmed at Q25 with fastp, clones called with MiXCR, in-frame beta chains kept. Records with the same CDR3 protein are collapsed into one entry carrying the most frequent genes and DNA. The V and J calls here are based on TCRdb, not the publication. The sample profile shows 410,000 or so distinct CDR3 sequences; just under 15% of them were found once. The top ten constitute over 15% of the sample.

At least ten counts were recorded for this clonotype. Its antigen remains undetermined. The input lacks base qualities; no much larger clone sits a single base away. The germline V gene gives CDR1 as LGHNA and CDR2 as YNFKEQ. V is cut back by 4 bases and J by 6 bases, with 13 bases in the junction unmatched. Inclusive of the bounding cysteine and phenylalanine, the CDR3 is 16 residues long. Only the CDR3 DNA stays, 48 bases, in frame from base 1. The same sample was also studied in work on T cells in Graves' hyperthyroidism and ophthalmopathy. Reported in the second study: Stable Graves' hyperthyroidism was defined as no progression to ophthalmopathy during 18 months of follow-up. Hyperthyroidism patients were newly diagnosed, had a disease duration of under 2 months, and were aged 18 to 65 years. Patients with uncontrolled infections, other autoimmune diseases, pregnancy or lactation were excluded. Diagnoses were established on the basis of clinical symptoms, serum thyroxine and TRAb, thyroid ultrasound, and orbital computed tomography. The TCR CDR3 was subjected to a first round of RT-PCR using the HTBI primer set and the Qiagen OneStep RT-PCR kit. Blood samples also contained most of the expanded thyroid clonotypes (frequency above 0.001), which suggests that blood repertoires may reflect thyroid immune responses. In cross-validation, a model built on a 13 V-J signature told ophthalmopathy apart from stable hyperthyroidism with approximately 90% sensitivity and around 84% specificity, and in testing the same model reached 80%/75%. In validation, progression to ophthalmopathy was predicted by the model with 55% to 71% sensitivity and 72.22% specificity, a median of 6.5 months before onset. A discovery cohort of about a hundred patients, fewer than 50 with Graves' ophthalmopathy and approximately 55 with stable Graves' hyperthyroidism, was used to find distinguishing TCR V-J signatures. An independent validation cohort of around 19 hyperthyroidism patients and about 15 patients who later progressed to ophthalmopathy tested prospective prediction of ophthalmopathy. The approximately 98 discovery patients were randomly divided into training and test sets at a 7:3 ratio. In addition, the study compared T-cell repertoires in thyroid tissue and in blood from roughly 6 Graves' hyperthyroidism patients. After blood sampling, hyperthyroidism patients were treated with methimazole at a starting dose of 30 mg daily, and ophthalmopathy patients were treated with high-dose intravenous methylprednisolone. A second multiplex PCR round built the libraries, followed by size selection and purification. Sequencing of the libraries was done on an Illumina HiSeq2000 using paired-end 100 bp reads. SOAPnuke was used to process the raw data, removing reads that contained adapters or uncalled bases, had a mean Phred below 15, or lacked an exact match to the constant primer or identifier. COPE v1.2.5 was used to merge the high-quality paired reads, and each unique nucleotide sequence was defined as a clonotype. MiTCR v1.1 was used to align clonotypes to the IMGT TRBV, TRBD and TRBJ reference segments. The analysis was restricted to V-J combinations with a frequency above 0.0001, which together covered about 99% of the repertoires. A TCS score was defined as the ratio of F50 (clonal expansion) to E x V (chaos), with BLOSUM62-based TCRdist applied between CDR3 peptides within each V-J. Welch's t-statistics and random forest reduced roughly 540 V-J features to 10 to 15, which were used in a naive Bayes classifier (R e1071). Sample size was not statistically predetermined, and blinding of investigators to group allocation was not performed. The paper describes TCR Vbeta CDR3 sequencing of fewer than 150 peripheral blood samples, made up of around 41 ophthalmopathy patients, approximately 73 hyperthyroidism patients and roughly 17 progressor patients.

The chain uses TRBV4-2 and TRBJ2-7; TRBD2 fits 9 bases in the junction. The sample consisted of peripheral blood mononuclear cells (PBMCs), taken at new diagnosis, from a patient treated with antithyroid drugs. This clonotype was obtained from a woman in her 30s with Graves disease. Donor details come from another sample of the same person, matched by shared clones. The nucleotide sequence is TGTGCCAGCAGCCTCGGACAGCAGCGGGAGGAAGGCGAGCAGTACTTC. This codes for CASSLGQQREEGEQYF.